This T cell receptor (beta chain) was sequenced for a study of blood T cell repertoires in COVID-19. Looking at the study overall: The study drew acute and convalescent COVID-19 samples from the United States, Italy and Spain. The analysed material was cDNA or gDNA that came from T cells, B-cell-depleted T cells, or PBMCs.

Original data processing: Quantification of nucleated cells was approximated via reference gene primer amplification. Profiling relied on immunoSEQ multiplex PCR, and the TCRdb table lists in-frame clones only, not all of them. That table is the source of V, J and clone size, and D and trimming were worked out from the DNA. The sample has 130,000 or so clones, around 82% seen once; the top ten hold over 1.1%. The germline V gene encodes CDR1 LNHNV and CDR2 YYDKDF (reference sequence). CDR3 length: 18 amino acids. V was clipped by 4 bases and J by 8 bases; unmatched bases: 16. This chain links TRBV15 with TRBJ2-2; TRBD2 aligns across 10 bases. The sequencing input was peripheral blood. The sequence came from a man in his 60s with acute or convalescent COVID-19. The CDR3 loop is CATSKPGPLAGAVGELFF. Written as DNA, the CDR3 is TGTGCCACCAGCAAGCCGGGACCCCTAGCGGGAGCTGTGGGGGAGCTGTTTTTT.